This T cell receptor (beta chain) was observed in a study of OX40 agonist ivuxolimab in advanced cancers. Across the study: Ivuxolimab, an antibody acting as an agonist of OX40 (CD134), was used to treat patients. Six ivuxolimab dose levels, 0.01 to 10 mg/kg, were given intravenously every 2 weeks. Patients were under 90% male with ages roughly 20 to 90, mean about 65.

For this clone: The antigen is undetermined.

Generated by immunoSEQ multiplex PCR, the TCRdb table keeps only in-frame clones and is missing some. This sample has about 22,000 clones, with roughly nine tenths found just once. Study-wide findings and caveats: Which antigen the expanded peripheral T cells recognized is unknown.

The CDR3 is 17 amino acids. Trimming took 1 base from V and 8 from J; bases not matched to a gene: 11. CDR1 and CDR2 from the germline V gene are SEHNR and FQNEAQ (reference sequence). The TCR sequence derives from an adult with an advanced solid tumor such as melanoma, head and neck, liver or kidney cancer. Sequences were derived from CD4+ or CD8+ T cells sorted from blood, sampled in a trial of the OX40 agonist ivuxolimab. The gene calls are TRBV7-9 and TRBJ1-2, with TRBD1 identical over 12 bases. The CDR3 here is CASSLVGDRGLLGGYTF. The CDR3 nucleotides read TGTGCCAGCAGCTTAGTGGGGGACAGGGGGCTTCTTGGAGGCTACACCTTC.